This T cell receptor beta chain was sequenced during a study of T cells in Graves' hyperthyroidism and ophthalmopathy. RNA transcripts provided the source from which TCR beta CDR3 regions were amplified. A set of HTBI primers served as the primers for a first-round RT-PCR of the TCR CDR3. Using its own MiXCR run on the multiplex PCR reads, TCRdb lists one record per CDR3 protein. The repertoire has over 550,000 distinct CDR3 sequences, 16% of them found once; the top ten carry 15% to 20%. CDR1 MGHDK and CDR2 SYGVNS come from the germline V gene. This CDR3 region has 14 residues. V lost 3 bases to trimming and J lost 6 bases, with 12 bases between them. A few counts support this clonotype. Its antigen is unknown. Notes on the study in general: Researchers report that a 13 V-J model separated ophthalmopathy from stable hyperthyroidism.

Stable Graves' hyperthyroidism meant no ophthalmopathy progression within 18 months. Patients between 18 and 65 years old had hyperthyroidism, newly diagnosed and lasting under 2 months. The sequence came from a woman aged 18-29 years with Graves' hyperthyroidism. J is TRBJ1-5 and V is TRBV25-1, with D maybe TRBD1 (5 bases). The specimen sequenced was blood. The CDR3 DNA sequence: TGTGCCAGCAGTGATCGGTGGGGGAGTCAGCCCCAGCATTTT. Translating gives CASSDRWGSQPQHF.